This T cell receptor (beta chain) was sequenced during a study of PD-1 blockade in classical Hodgkin lymphoma (dated by TCRdb to the early 2020s). Context from the whole study: Nivolumab dosing was 3 mg/kg intravenously every 2 weeks, continuing until either disease progression or unacceptable toxicity. To define a peripheral blood immune signature of response to PD-1 blockade in classical Hodgkin lymphoma, the study combined TCR beta sequencing with CyTOF. Study-wide findings and limitations: Among trial patients, those achieving complete response had baseline diversity similar to that of newly diagnosed patients, while diversity was significantly lower in partial responders and progressors. By C4D1, a significant rise was seen in CD4+ TCR diversity but not in CD8+ TCR diversity (p=0.0027 vs p=0.16), and the rise was most apparent among complete responders (p=0.02). Baseline TCR diversity was reported to be lower in newly diagnosed patients than in healthy donors, and even lower in relapsed/refractory patients. Diversity was lower in patients who began nivolumab less than 1 year after ASCT, so these patients were left out of later analyses to avoid confounding by immune reconstitution. The study was limited to a single clinical trial cohort, and causes of repertoire differences, possibly disease activity or prior therapy, remained undefined.

This clone was detected only once. Its binding antigen is unknown. No per-base quality is available; no much larger clone lies one base away. Genomic DNA was extracted with the Qiagen DNeasy kit from unsorted PBMCs and from negatively selected CD4+ and CD8+ fractions. Amplification of TCR beta CDR3 regions was done by immunoSEQ multiplex PCR with primers that anneal to V and J segments. A synthetic immune receptor repertoire was used to minimize amplification bias, and remaining bias was computationally removed after sequencing. The paper's data handling went like this. Custom Python scripts were used to quantify repertoire diversity as the Shannon entropy index. The unsorted, CD4+ and CD8+ repertoires were each analyzed separately, with the exception of combined analyses, where CD4+ and CD8+ sequences were merged in silico. A clone was considered expanded if an increase in frequency of at least 2-fold after treatment relative to C1D1 was found, and a pseudocount of 0.5 was applied to clones undetected at baseline. Clones with 0 or 1 copy at C1D1 were classified as singleton clones, and clones with 2 or more copies were classified as non-singleton clones. Clones expanded in unsorted samples were labelled as CD4+, CD8+ or unknown by matching protein sequences in sorted samples from the same patient. Wilcoxon tests on paired samples were used to test diversity changes from C1D1 to C4D1. In TCRdb, the immuneACCESS table is reduced to in-frame sequences with V and J assigned. These tables do not hold every clone; where another copy was compared, an unresolved V gene accounts for under half, and the others remain unexplained. The V and J calls and clone size were taken over from that table, and D and trimming were inferred from the DNA. The sample profile shows 7,500 to 9,000 clones; approximately 90% of them were found once. The ten largest clones capture nearly 35% of the sample.

V is clipped by 5 bases and J by 2 bases, and the sequence between their germline boundaries is 13 bases long. The germline V gene yields SGHTA for CDR1 and FQGNSA for CDR2. Counted from cysteine to phenylalanine, this CDR3 has 15 amino acids. Of all the DNA, just the CDR3 is kept, 45 bases in frame from base 1. The intended sense of this specimen's time point label: cycle 4 day 1 (C4D1), after five to seven weeks of nivolumab. Relapse after autologous stem cell transplantation had occurred in all trial patients, and cohorts A, B and C were distinguished by prior brentuximab vedotin exposure. The trial cohort included some 53 patients with relapsed/refractory classical Hodgkin lymphoma, and each patient had a best overall response of complete response, partial response or progressive disease. In the multi-cohort phase II CheckMate 205 trial, trial patients received single-agent nivolumab. An independent review committee assessed best overall response by applying the 2007 International Working Group response criteria. Trial PBMCs were collected just before the start of nivolumab (C1D1) and during therapy at cycle 2 day 1 and cycle 4 day 1. Peripheral blood was collected in 8 mL Vacutainer Cell Preparation Tubes, from which PBMCs were isolated by centrifugation and then cryopreserved.

Sequencing was performed on peripheral blood mononuclear cells (PBMCs), taken before the fourth cycle of nivolumab. The chain is encoded by TRBV7-2 joined to TRBJ1-5; TRBD1 is a possible D gene, resting on 6 matching bases. The TCR sequence derives from a human donor with classical Hodgkin lymphoma. CDR3 loop: CASSAQGYGNQPQHF. The nucleotides read TGTGCCAGCAGCGCACAGGGATATGGCAATCAGCCCCAGCATTTT.